Listed below are T cell receptor beta chains from one sample, sequenced in a study of shared clonotypes between healthy human individuals. Only in-frame clones appear in the TCRdb table, and some are missing; sequencing was by immunoSEQ multiplex PCR. The sample has about 1.1 million clones; 70% to 80% are singletons. Sequencing was performed on memory CD4+ T cells from PBMCs. The receptors come from a man younger than 35 in good health. Some clones in this sample may be carry-over from other donors' samples. CDR3s include the opening cysteine and the closing phenylalanine or tryptophan. The order of the fields is clone size, CDR3 length, J gene, V gene, D gene, CDR3 DNA, CDR3 protein. The D gene is left open where the match is weak. Part of the rows lack a size; the others show once, few, many or a class for expanded clones.

NA | 14 | TRBJ2-1 | TRBV7-2 | TRBD2 | TGTGCCAGCAGCTCCCCTCCGGGGACTAACGAGCAGTTCTTC | CASSSPPGTNEQFF
once | 13 | TRBJ2-3 | TRBV11-2 | NA | TGTGCCAGCAGCTTTCCCCCGGTGGATACGCAGTATTTT | CASSFPPVDTQYF
NA | 15 | TRBJ2-3 | TRBV10-1 | NA | TGCGCCAGCAGTGGGACAAGCGAATCCACAGATACGCAGTATTTT | CASSGTSESTDTQYF
NA | 17 | TRBJ2-1 | TRBV4-1 | TRBD1 | TGCGCCAGCAGCCAAGACGTTTTGAGGGACAGGAAGAATGAGCAGTTCTTC | CASSQDVLRDRKNEQFF
NA | 15 | TRBJ2-3 | TRBV27 | TRBD1 | TGTGCCAGCAGCCGACAGGGGGGTGTAACAGATACGCAGTATTTT | CASSRQGGVTDTQYF
NA | 16 | TRBJ1-4 | TRBV2 | TRBD1 | TGTGCCAGCAGTGAAGCAGCGACAGGGGGTTTAGAAAAACTGTTTTTT | CASSEAATGGLEKLFF
NA | 16 | TRBJ2-2 | TRBV5-1 | NA | TGCGCCAGCAGCTTGGACGGGGGCGTAAACGTCGGGGAGCTGTTTTTT | CASSLDGGVNVGELFF
once | 15 | TRBJ2-1 | TRBV15 | TRBD2 | TGTGCCACCAGCAGAGCGGGAGGAGTAATGAATGAGCAGTTCTTC | CATSRAGGVMNEQFF
NA | 17 | TRBJ2-6 | TRBV7-2 | NA | TGTGCCAGCAGCTTAGCGGCGGGGTACTCTGGGGCCAACGTCCTGACTTTC | CASSLAAGYSGANVLTF
NA | 14 | TRBJ2-1 | TRBV7-3 | TRBD2 | TGTGCCAGCAGCCCGAGGACTAGCGGGGGTGAGCAGTTCTTC | CASSPRTSGGEQFF
NA | 15 | TRBJ1-6 | TRBV2 | NA | TGTGCCAGCGTGGGTGAGGTCGCGGGGCATTCACCCCTCCACTTT | CASVGEVAGHSPLHF
few | 12 | TRBJ2-7 | TRBV27 | NA | TGTGCCAGCAGTTTAAACACCTACGAGCAGTACTTC | CASSLNTYEQYF
NA | 19 | TRBJ2-3 | TRBV18 | NA | TGTGCCAGCTCACCATTCACACCTACCACTATGACTAGCACAGATACGCAGTATTTT | CASSPFTPTTMTSTDTQYF
NA | 15 | TRBJ2-7 | TRBV5-6 | TRBD1 | TGTGCCAGCAGCCCAACGGGACAGGGCTCCTACGAGCAGTACTTC | CASSPTGQGSYEQYF
once | 14 | TRBJ1-2 | TRBV28 | NA | TGTGCCAGCAGGCCCGGGGGGCAGATCTATGGCTACACCTTC | CASRPGGQIYGYTF
few | 18 | TRBJ2-7 | TRBV25-1 | TRBD1 | TGTGCCAGCAGTGACCTGCCCCCGGGACAGGGTTTGCCCTACGAGCAGTACTTC | CASSDLPPGQGLPYEQYF
NA | 18 | TRBJ2-7 | TRBV7-9 | TRBD2 | TGTGCCAGCAGCTTAGACCGGGGACTAGGCTGGAAGATCTACGAGCAGTACTTC | CASSLDRGLGWKIYEQYF
NA | 12 | TRBJ2-7 | TRBV15 | TRBD2 | TGTGCCACGGCGTGGCGGGAGGGGGAGCAGTACTTC | CATAWREGEQYF
NA | 13 | TRBJ2-7 | TRBV6-6 | NA | TGTGCCAGCAGTTACGACAGCTCCTACGAGCAGTACTTC | CASSYDSSYEQYF
NA | 13 | TRBJ2-1 | TRBV18 | NA | TGTGCCAGCTCACTCGGGACTGGCGAGGAGCAGTTCTTC | CASSLGTGEEQFF
NA | 18 | TRBJ2-5 | TRBV6-1 | TRBD2 | TGTGCCAGCAGTGGCCGACAGGGTGGAGGACTAGCGGGGGAGACCCAGTACTTC | CASSGRQGGGLAGETQYF
once | 14 | TRBJ1-1 | TRBV6-6 | NA | TGTGCCAGCAGTTTGGCCGGAGCGAACACTGAAGCTTTCTTT | CASSLAGANTEAFF
once | 13 | TRBJ1-4 | TRBV29-1 | NA | TGCAGCGTTGATGAGGGGTCTAATGAAAAACTGTTTTTT | CSVDEGSNEKLFF
NA | 16 | TRBJ1-2 | TRBV6-1 | NA | TGTGCCAGCAGTGGGTACAAGTCTGGGGGGCACTATGGCTACACCTTC | CASSGYKSGGHYGYTF
NA | 15 | TRBJ2-2 | TRBV7-2 | NA | TGTGCCAGCAGTTTAGCGGGACAGATCACCGGGGAGCTGTTTTTT | CASSLAGQITGELFF
NA | 16 | TRBJ1-5 | TRBV19 | NA | TGTGCCAGTAGTATAGTCTCCAGCATTAGCAATCAGCCCCAGCATTTT | CASSIVSSISNQPQHF
NA | 14 | TRBJ2-7 | TRBV5-1 | NA | TGCGCCAGCAGCTTGGGGGACACCTCCTACGAGCAGTACTTC | CASSLGDTSYEQYF
NA | 15 | TRBJ1-4 | TRBV7-9 | NA | TGTGCCAGCAGCCGAAACGCGGGGCTAAATGAAAAACTGTTTTTT | CASSRNAGLNEKLFF
NA | 17 | TRBJ1-5 | TRBV7-2 | TRBD1 | TGTGCCAGCAGCTTATGGGCAGGGGGCGCGGGAAATCAGCCCCAGCATTTT | CASSLWAGGAGNQPQHF
NA | 16 | TRBJ2-2 | TRBV7-3 | TRBD2 | TGTGCCAGCAGCTTAAAGGCGGGAGGGAACACCGGGGAGCTGTTTTTT | CASSLKAGGNTGELFF
NA | 14 | TRBJ2-7 | TRBV9 | NA | TGTGCCAGCAGCGTAAGGTGGGAGCAGAACGAGCAGTACTTC | CASSVRWEQNEQYF
NA | 16 | TRBJ2-1 | TRBV5-1 | NA | TGCGCCAGCAGCTTGATCGGCCAGGGAGCCTACAATGAGCAGTTCTTC | CASSLIGQGAYNEQFF
once | 12 | TRBJ2-7 | TRBV7-2 | NA | TGTGCCAGCAGCTTAGTGGCCCTCCAGCAGTACTTC | CASSLVALQQYF
NA | 15 | TRBJ2-7 | TRBV5-4 | TRBD1 | TGTGCCAGCAGCACGAGACAGGGTGATTTCTACGAGCAGTACTTC | CASSTRQGDFYEQYF
NA | 13 | TRBJ1-5 | TRBV4-3 | NA | TGCGCCAGCAGCCAAGGCGAAGGGCAGCCCCAGCATTTT | CASSQGEGQPQHF
few | 14 | TRBJ2-5 | TRBV2 | TRBD1 | TGTGCCAGCAGTGAACAGGGGGCCGGAGAGACCCAGTACTTC | CASSEQGAGETQYF
NA | 15 | TRBJ2-7 | TRBV7-3 | NA | TGTGCCAGCAGCTTAATTCCGGGATTCCTACACGAGCAGTACTTC | CASSLIPGFLHEQYF
NA | 14 | TRBJ2-7 | TRBV5-4 | NA | TGTGCCAGCAGCTTGGACAGGGCGGCGGGCGAGCAGTACTTC | CASSLDRAAGEQYF
few | 13 | TRBJ2-7 | TRBV30 | TRBD1 | TGTGCCTGGAGTGCCGGGACAGGGCTCGAGCAGTACTTC | CAWSAGTGLEQYF
NA | 14 | TRBJ2-7 | TRBV15 | NA | TGTGCCACCAGCTTGGTCACGACCTCCTACGAGCAGTACTTC | CATSLVTTSYEQYF
NA | 14 | TRBJ1-2 | TRBV6-5 | NA | TGTGCCAGCAGTCCGGGGCTAGCTTCCTATGGCTACACCTTC | CASSPGLASYGYTF
NA | 12 | TRBJ1-2 | TRBV28 | NA | TGTGCCAGCAGGGGGCGGAACTATGGCTACACCTTC | CASRGRNYGYTF
NA | 14 | TRBJ2-2 | TRBV5-1 | TRBD1 | TGCGCCAGCAAGGACAGGGGCGACACCGGGGAGCTGTTTTTT | CASKDRGDTGELFF
once | 13 | TRBJ1-5 | TRBV28 | NA | TGTGCCAGCAGTCCCGATCCAAATCAGCCCCAGCATTTT | CASSPDPNQPQHF
NA | 13 | TRBJ2-7 | TRBV6-5 | TRBD1 | TGTGCCAGCAGTCCGGGACAGTACTACGAGCAGTACTTC | CASSPGQYYEQYF
once | 13 | TRBJ2-7 | TRBV28 | NA | TGTGCCAGCAGAAGGACTGCTCCCCACGAGCAGTACTTC | CASRRTAPHEQYF
once | 14 | TRBJ2-3 | TRBV2 | NA | TGTGCCAGCAGTGAAGCGGGGATCACAGATACGCAGTATTTT | CASSEAGITDTQYF
NA | 21 | TRBJ2-1 | TRBV19 | TRBD2 | TGTGCCAGTAGTAAACCGAACCAGGGACTAGCGGGAGTTGTCGGCAATGGGGAGCAGTTCTTC | CASSKPNQGLAGVVGNGEQFF
once | 16 | TRBJ2-1 | TRBV11-2 | NA | TGTGCCAGCAGCTTAGTCCCTATTTCAGGGAGAAATGAGCAGTTCTTC | CASSLVPISGRNEQFF
once | 11 | TRBJ2-7 | TRBV20-1 | NA | TGCAGTGCCGATTTCCTCTACGAGCAGTACTTC | CSADFLYEQYF
NA | 14 | TRBJ2-5 | TRBV15 | TRBD2 | TGTGCCACCAACCTAGCGGGAGGCGTGGAGACCCAGTACTTC | CATNLAGGVETQYF
NA | 14 | TRBJ2-7 | TRBV5-1 | NA | TGCGCCAGCAGCTTGGGACGGGAGCGATACGAGCAGTACTTC | CASSLGRERYEQYF
NA | 13 | TRBJ2-7 | TRBV7-8 | NA | TGTGCCAGCAGCTTTCTAGGAGGGGACGAGCAGTACTTC | CASSFLGGDEQYF
NA | 14 | TRBJ1-1 | TRBV5-4 | TRBD1 | TGTGCCAGCAGCGCAACAGGGGATCAGACTGAAGCTTTCTTT | CASSATGDQTEAFF